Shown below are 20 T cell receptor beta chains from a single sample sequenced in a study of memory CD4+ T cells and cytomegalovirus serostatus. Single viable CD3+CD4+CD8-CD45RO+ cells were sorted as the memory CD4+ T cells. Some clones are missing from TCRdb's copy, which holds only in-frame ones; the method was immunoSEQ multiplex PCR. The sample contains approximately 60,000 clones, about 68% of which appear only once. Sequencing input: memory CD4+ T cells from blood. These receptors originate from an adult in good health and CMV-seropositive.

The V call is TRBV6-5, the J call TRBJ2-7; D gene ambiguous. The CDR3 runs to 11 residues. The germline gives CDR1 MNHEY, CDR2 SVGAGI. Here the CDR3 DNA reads TGTGCCAGCAGTAACTCCTACGAGCAGTACGTC. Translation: CASSNSYEQYV.

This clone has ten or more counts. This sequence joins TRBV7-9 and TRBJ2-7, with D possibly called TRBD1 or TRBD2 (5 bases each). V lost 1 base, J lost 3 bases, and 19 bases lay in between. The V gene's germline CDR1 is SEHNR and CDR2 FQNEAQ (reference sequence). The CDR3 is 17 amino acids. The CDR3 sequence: CASSLGGGPGQGYEQYV. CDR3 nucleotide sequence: TGTGCCAGCAGCTTAGGTGGGGGACCGGGCCAGGGCTACGAGCAGTACGTC.

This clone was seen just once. CDR3 nucleotide sequence: TGCGCCAGCAGGTCCCCCCCGGGACTAGTTTCAGATACGCAGTATTTT. It translates to CASRSPPGLVSDTQYF. The chain employs TRBV10-2 and TRBJ2-3; 8 bases map to TRBD2. The junction had 12 bases not matched to a gene; V was cut back by 6 bases and J by 4 bases. From germline, CDR1 is WSHSY and CDR2 SAAADI. The CDR3 length is 16 residues.

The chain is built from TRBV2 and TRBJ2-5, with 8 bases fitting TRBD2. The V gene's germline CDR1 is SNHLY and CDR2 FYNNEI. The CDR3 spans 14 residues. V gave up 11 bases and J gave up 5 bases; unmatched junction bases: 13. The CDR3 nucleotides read TGTGCCTCCCGGGGGGGGCTGAGTTCGGAGACCCAGTACTTC. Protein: CASRGGLSSETQYF.

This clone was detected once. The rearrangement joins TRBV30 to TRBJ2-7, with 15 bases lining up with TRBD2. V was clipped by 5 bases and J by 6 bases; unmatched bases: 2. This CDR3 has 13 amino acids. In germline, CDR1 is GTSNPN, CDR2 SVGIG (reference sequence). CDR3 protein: CAWQGLAGGEQYF. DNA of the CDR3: TGTGCCTGGCAGGGACTAGCGGGAGGCGAGCAGTACTTC.

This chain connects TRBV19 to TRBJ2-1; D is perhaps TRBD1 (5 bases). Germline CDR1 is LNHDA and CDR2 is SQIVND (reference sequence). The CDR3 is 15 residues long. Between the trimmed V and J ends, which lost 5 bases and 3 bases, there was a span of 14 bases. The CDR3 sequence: CASSALRESYNEQFF. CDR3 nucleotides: TGTGCCAGTAGTGCGCTCAGGGAAAGCTACAATGAGCAGTTCTTC.

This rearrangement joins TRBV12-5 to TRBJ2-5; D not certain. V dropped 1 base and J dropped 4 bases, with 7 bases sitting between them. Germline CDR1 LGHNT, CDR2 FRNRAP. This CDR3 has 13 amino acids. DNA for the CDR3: TGTGCTAGTGGTTTGGATGGTGGAGAGACCCAGTACTTC. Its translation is CASGLDGGETQYF.

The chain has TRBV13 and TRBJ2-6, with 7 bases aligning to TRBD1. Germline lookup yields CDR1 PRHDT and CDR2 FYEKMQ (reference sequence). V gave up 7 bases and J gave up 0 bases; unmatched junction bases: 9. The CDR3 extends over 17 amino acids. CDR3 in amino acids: CASTEQGRGSGANVLTF. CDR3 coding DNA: TGTGCCAGCACCGAACAGGGGCGCGGCTCTGGGGCCAACGTCCTGACTTTC. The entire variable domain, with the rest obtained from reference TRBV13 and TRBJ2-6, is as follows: AAGVIQSPRHLIKEKRETATLKCYPIPRHDTVYWYQQGPGQDPQFLISFYEKMQSDKGSIPDRFSAQQFSDYHSELNMSSLELGDSALYFCASTEQGRGSGANVLTFGAGSRLTVL.

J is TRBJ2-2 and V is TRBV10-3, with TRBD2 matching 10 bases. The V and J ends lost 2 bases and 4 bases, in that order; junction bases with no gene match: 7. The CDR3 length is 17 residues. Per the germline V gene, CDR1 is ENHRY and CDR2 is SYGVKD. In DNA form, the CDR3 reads TGTGCCATCAGTGAGAACCCTCTAGCGGGAGTCACCGGGGAGCTGTTTTTT. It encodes CAISENPLAGVTGELFF.

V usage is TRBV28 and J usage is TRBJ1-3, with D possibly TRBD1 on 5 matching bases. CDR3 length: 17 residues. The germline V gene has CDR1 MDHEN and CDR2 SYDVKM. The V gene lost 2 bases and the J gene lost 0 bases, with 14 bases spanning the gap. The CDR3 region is CASSLGQGGHSGNTIYF. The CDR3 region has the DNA TGTGCCAGCAGTTTAGGGCAGGGTGGCCACTCTGGAAACACCATATATTTT.

The CDR3 loop is CASSLAGAQETQYF. In nucleotides, the CDR3 is TGTGCCAGCAGTCTAGCGGGGGCCCAAGAGACCCAGTACTTC. The rearrangement links TRBV28 to TRBJ2-5; 10 bases agree with TRBD2. The V gene's germline CDR1 is MDHEN and CDR2 SYDVKM. V lost 5 bases to trimming and J lost 1 base; unmatched junction nucleotides: 1. The CDR3 covers 14 residues.

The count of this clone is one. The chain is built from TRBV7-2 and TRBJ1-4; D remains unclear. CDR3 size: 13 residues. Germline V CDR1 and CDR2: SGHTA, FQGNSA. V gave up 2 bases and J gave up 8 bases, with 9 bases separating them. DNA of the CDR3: TGTGCCAGCAGCTTAAGCCGTAAAGAAAAACTGTTTTTT. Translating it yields CASSLSRKEKLFF.

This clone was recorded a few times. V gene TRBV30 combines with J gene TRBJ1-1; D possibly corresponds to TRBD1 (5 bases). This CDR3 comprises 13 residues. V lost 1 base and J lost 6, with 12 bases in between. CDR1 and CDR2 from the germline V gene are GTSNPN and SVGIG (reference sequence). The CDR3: CAWSEQEVAEAFF. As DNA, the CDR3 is TGTGCCTGGAGTGAACAGGAGGTCGCTGAAGCTTTCTTT. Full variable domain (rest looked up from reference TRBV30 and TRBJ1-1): SQTIHQWPATLVQPVGSPLSLECTVEGTSNPNLYWYRQAAGRGLQLLFYSVGIGQISSEVPQNLSASRPQDRQFILSSKKLLLSDSGFYLCAWSEQEVAEAFFGQGTRLTVV.

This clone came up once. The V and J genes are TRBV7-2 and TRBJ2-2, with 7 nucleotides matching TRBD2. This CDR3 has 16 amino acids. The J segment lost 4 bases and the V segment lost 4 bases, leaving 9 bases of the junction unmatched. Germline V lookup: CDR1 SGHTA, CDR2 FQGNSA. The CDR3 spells CASSWRRGKITGELFF. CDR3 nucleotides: TGTGCCAGCAGCTGGAGGCGGGGGAAGATCACCGGGGAGCTGTTTTTT.

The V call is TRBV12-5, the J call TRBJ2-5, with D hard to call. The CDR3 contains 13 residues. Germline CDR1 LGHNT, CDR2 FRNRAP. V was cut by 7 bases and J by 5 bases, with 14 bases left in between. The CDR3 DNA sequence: TGTGCTAGTGCTCTTGCCGCTGGGGAGACCCAGTACTTC. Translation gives CASALAAGETQYF.

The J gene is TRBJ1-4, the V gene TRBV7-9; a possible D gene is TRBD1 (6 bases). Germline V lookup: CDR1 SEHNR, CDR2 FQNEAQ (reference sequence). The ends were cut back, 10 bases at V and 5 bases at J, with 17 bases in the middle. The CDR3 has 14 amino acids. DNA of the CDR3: TGTGCCACCCCCAGTGGGCAGGGGAATGAAAAACTGTTTTTT. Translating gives CATPSGQGNEKLFF.

The CDR3 loop reads CASSLSIGTGDNEQFF. In nucleotides, the CDR3 is TGTGCCAGCAGTTTATCGATCGGGACAGGGGACAATGAGCAGTTCTTC. V gene TRBV27 combines with J gene TRBJ2-1, with 10 bases matching TRBD1. Germline assignment: CDR1 MNHEY and CDR2 SMNVEV (reference sequence). The V gene end was trimmed by 0 bases and the J gene end by 5 bases; junction bases not matched to a gene: 4. The CDR3 runs 16 residues.

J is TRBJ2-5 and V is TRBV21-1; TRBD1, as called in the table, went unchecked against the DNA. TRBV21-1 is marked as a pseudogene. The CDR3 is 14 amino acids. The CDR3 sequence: CASSKELQGETQYF. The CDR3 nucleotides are TGTGCCAGCAGCAAAGAATTACAGGGAGAGACCCAGTACTTC.

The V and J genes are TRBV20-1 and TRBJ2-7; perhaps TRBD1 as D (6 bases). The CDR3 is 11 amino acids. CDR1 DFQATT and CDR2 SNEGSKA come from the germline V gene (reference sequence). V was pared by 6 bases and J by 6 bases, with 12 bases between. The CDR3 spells CSARTDSEQYF. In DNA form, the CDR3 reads TGCAGTGCCCGGACGGACAGCGAGCAGTACTTC.

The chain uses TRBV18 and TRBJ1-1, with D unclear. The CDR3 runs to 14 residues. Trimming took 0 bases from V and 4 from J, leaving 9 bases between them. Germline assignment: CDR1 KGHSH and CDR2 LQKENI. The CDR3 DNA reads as TGTGCCAGCTCACCACCGGCAGGCCCCACTGAAGCTTTCTTT. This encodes CASSPPAGPTEAFF. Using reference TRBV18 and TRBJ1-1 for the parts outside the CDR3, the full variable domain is NAGVMQNPRHLVRRRGQEARLRCSPMKGHSHVYWYRQLPEEGLKFMVYLQKENIIDESGMPKERFSAEFPKEGPSILRIQQVVRGDSAAYFCASSPPAGPTEAFFGQGTRLTVV.